This entry concerns a single TCR beta chain. This entry is derived from a study of blood T cell repertoires in COVID-19. Libraries were prepared by immunoSEQ multiplex PCR; TCRdb keeps only in-frame clonotypes and omits some of them. The table records some 150,000 clones, about 86% of them present only once. The sequencing sample was made of peripheral blood. This TCR was sampled from a man between 65 and 85 years old with acute or convalescent COVID-19.

The CDR3 loop reads CATTGQSYNEQFF. The CDR3 coding sequence is TGTGCCACCACTGGACAGTCCTACAATGAGCAGTTCTTC. The chain couples TRBV15 to TRBJ2-1; D possibly corresponds to TRBD1 (6 bases). The V end was cut by 7 bases, the J end by 1 base, with 8 bases between. The CDR3 sequence is 13 residues long. The germline gives CDR1 LNHNV, CDR2 YYDKDF (reference sequence).